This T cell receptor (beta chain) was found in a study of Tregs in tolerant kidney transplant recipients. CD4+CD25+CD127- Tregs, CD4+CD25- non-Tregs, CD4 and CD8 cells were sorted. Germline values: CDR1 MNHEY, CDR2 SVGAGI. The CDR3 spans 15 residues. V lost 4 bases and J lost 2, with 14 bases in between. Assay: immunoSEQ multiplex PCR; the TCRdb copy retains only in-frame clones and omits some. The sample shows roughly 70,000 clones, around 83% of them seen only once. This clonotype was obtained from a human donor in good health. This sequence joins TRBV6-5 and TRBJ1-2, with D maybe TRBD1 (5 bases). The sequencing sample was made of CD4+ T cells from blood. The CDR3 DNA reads TGTGCCAGCAGTTTAGGAGGGGTAAAAAACTATGGCTACACCTTC. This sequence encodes CASSLGGVKNYGYTF.